This entry features one TCR beta chain sequence. This clonotype was detected once. Its antigen specificity is not known. Base quality data are lacking; no much larger clone is found one base away. Libraries were prepared through 5' RACE. Data came from an Illumina HiSeq 2500. The second PCR ran for roughly 7 to 12 cycles and used a J-beta primer mix along with a sample-barcoded 5' primer. Each TCR beta cDNA molecule received a unique molecular identifier from a template-switch 5' adaptor carrying 12 random nucleotides. At least 2.5 million CDR3-containing paired-end reads were obtained from each sample. First-strand cDNA was synthesized from all RNA with the Mint cDNA synthesis kit, primed by a TRBC-specific oligonucleotide. All cDNA was treated with uracil-DNA glycosylase and then went through a first 18-cycle PCR with the universal primers M1SS and BC2_uni_R. Regarding the original processing steps: For normalization, 1 million high-quality reads, each with a distinct molecular identifier, were randomly selected from each sample. Reads with shared molecular identifiers were discarded instead of being binned into consensus sequences. MiTCR, set to a Q25 quality threshold and the strictest error-elimination algorithm, was used for CDR3 identification, clonotype clustering and error correction. A nonparametric unseen species model with Euler transformation was used to estimate a lower bound on total TCR beta diversity. TCRdb handled the public reads itself, with Q25 trimming in fastp and clone calling in MiXCR, and kept productive beta chains. Every CDR3 protein is listed once, alongside the most common genes and DNA of its rows. The V and J calls were not made by the authors but by TCRdb's processing. The sample table holds 600,000 to 1,000,000 distinct CDR3 sequences, of which roughly 60% were seen once. Around 22% of the sample comes from the top ten.

The data stem from a study of blood T cells in healthy people across ages (dated by TCRdb to 2014 to 2015). Notes on the research overall: Template switching captured roughly one uniquely barcoded TCR beta cDNA molecule per two T cells in model experiments. The study analyzed two additional independent replicas of 1 million unique cDNA reads from the same blood draw for two donors, one aged 18 to 30 and one aged 80 or older. To avoid experimental bias, donors of different ages were distributed randomly across sequencing lanes. The study measured age-related changes in TCR beta repertoire diversity using deep sequencing normalized with unique cDNA molecular identifiers. Four age groups were formed from the donors: young (average roughly 16 years), middle-aged (around 40), aged (roughly 59) and long-lived (around 80).

Broad study findings and their caveats: Observed TCR beta diversity per million T cells fell roughly linearly with age, and a significant reduction was already apparent by age about 38. A strong correlation was found between observed TCR beta diversity and the percentage of naive T cells measured by flow cytometry. Because profiling used bulk unsorted PBMCs, naive and antigen-experienced compartments could not be compared conclusively. Estimates of total diversity based on one million sequenced T cells were considered lower bounds and underestimates. Compared with the aged group, more naive CD4+ T cells, fewer expanded clones and increased TCR diversity were shown by the long-lived group, suggesting age selection. Donor CMV infection status was unknown, potentially confounding age-related changes in expanded clonotypes.

CDR1 and CDR2, looked up from the germline V gene (reference sequence), are MNHEY and SMNVEV. The CDR3 spans 13 residues, from the cysteine through the phenylalanine. Only CDR3 DNA is held: 39 bases, read in frame from base 1. The 39 donors, aged roughly 6 to 95 years, were systemically healthy Caucasian individuals from Russia. About 10 milliliters of peripheral blood were drawn from each donor into EDTA-treated Vacutainer tubes. Ficoll-Paque density-gradient centrifugation was used to isolate PBMCs, with at least 7 million per sample. Total RNA was extracted from PBMCs with Trizol reagent, with at least 5 micrograms obtained per sample. Naive CD45RAhigh/CD27high T cell percentages were measured by flow cytometry on a PBMC aliquot from every donor.

The chain was built from TRBV27 and TRBJ2-5, and the D gene may be TRBD2, 5 bases matching. The better agreement between TRBJ2-7 and the DNA end casts doubt on the J call. The sequenced material came from blood. This TCR was sampled from a man under 40 in good health. The nucleotide sequence is TGTGCCAGCAGTATTTACGGGAACTACGAGCAGTACTTC. It is translated as CASSIYGNYEQYF.